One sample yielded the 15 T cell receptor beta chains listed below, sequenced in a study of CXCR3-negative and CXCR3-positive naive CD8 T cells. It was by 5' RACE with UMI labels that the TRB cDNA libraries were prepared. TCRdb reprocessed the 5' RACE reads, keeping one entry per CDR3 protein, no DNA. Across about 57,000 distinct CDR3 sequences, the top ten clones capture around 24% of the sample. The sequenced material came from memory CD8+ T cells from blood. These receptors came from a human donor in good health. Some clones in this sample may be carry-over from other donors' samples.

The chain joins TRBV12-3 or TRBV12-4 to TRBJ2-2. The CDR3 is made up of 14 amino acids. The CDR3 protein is CASSYMGGPGELFF.

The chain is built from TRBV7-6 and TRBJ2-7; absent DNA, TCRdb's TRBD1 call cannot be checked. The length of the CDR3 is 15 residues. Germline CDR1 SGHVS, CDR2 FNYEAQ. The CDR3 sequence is CASSAPGQGFHEQYF.

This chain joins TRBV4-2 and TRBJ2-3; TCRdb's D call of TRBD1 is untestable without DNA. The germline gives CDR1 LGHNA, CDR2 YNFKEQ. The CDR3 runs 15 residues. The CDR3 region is CASSQESRGGDTQYF.

This CDR3 reads CASSPGQGALGGYTF. The chain employs TRBV13 and TRBJ1-2; TCRdb returns TRBD1, unconfirmable since there is no DNA. The V gene's germline CDR1 is PRHDT and CDR2 FYEKMQ (reference sequence). The length of the CDR3 is 15 residues.

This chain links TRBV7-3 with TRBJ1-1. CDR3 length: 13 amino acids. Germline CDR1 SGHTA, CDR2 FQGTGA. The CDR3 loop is CASSPDANTEAFF. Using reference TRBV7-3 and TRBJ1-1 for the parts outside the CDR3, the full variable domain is GAGVSQTPSNKVTEKGKYVELRCDPISGHTALYWYRQSLGQGPEFLIYFQGTGAADDSGLPNDRFFAVRPEGSVSTLKIQRTERGDSAVYLCASSPDANTEAFFGQGTRLTVV.

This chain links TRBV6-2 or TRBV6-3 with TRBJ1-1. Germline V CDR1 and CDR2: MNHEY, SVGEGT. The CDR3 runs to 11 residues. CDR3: CASSYPDEAFF.

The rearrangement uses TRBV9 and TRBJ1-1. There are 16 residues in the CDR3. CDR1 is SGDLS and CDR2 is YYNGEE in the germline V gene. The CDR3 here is CASSVEELTFRAEAFF.

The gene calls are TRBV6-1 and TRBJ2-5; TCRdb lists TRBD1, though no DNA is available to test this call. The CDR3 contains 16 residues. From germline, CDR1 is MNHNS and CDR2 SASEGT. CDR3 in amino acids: CASSTFGTGGKETQYF.

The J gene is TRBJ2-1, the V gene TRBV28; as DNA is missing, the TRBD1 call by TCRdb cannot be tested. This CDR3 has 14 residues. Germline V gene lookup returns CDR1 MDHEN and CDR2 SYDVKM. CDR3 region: CASSLQGTYNEQFF.

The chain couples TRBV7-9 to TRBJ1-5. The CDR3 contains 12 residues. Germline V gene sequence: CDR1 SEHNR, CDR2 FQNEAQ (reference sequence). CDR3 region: CASSLFDQPQHF. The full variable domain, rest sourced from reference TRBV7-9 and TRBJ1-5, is DTGVSQNPRHKITKRGQNVTFRCDPISEHNRLYWYRQTLGQGPEFLTYFQNEAQLEKSRLLSDRFSAERPKGSFSTLEIQRTEQGDSAMYLCASSLFDQPQHFGDGTRLSIL.

This CDR3 is CASSPSSGTGYEQYF. The rearrangement joins TRBV5-1 to TRBJ2-7; lacking DNA, the TRBD1 call made by TCRdb goes unchecked. The CDR3 length is 15 residues. Germline-derived CDR1 and CDR2 are SGHRS and YFSETQ. The variable domain in full, completed from reference TRBV5-1 and TRBJ2-7, reads KAGVTQTPRYLIKTRGQQVTLSCSPISGHRSVSWYQQTPGQGLQFLFEYFSETQRNKGNFPGRFSGRQFSNSRSEMNVSTLELGDSALYLCASSPSSGTGYEQYFGPGTRLTVT.

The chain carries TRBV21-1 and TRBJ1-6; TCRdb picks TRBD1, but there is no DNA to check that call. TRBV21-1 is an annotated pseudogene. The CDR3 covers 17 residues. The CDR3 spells CASSKDEGGEDNSPLHF.

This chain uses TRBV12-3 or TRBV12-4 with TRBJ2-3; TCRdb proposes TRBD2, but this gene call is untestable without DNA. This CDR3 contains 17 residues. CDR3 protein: CASSPRSSGGITDTQYF.

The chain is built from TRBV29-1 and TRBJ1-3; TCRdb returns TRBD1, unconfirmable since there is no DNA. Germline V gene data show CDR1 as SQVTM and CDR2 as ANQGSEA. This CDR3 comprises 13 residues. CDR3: CSVGPGQGDTIYF.

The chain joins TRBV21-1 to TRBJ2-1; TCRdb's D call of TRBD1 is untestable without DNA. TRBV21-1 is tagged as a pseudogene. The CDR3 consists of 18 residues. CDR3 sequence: CASSKVLQGAGSYNEQFF.